These 2 T cell receptor beta chains originate from one sample sequenced in a study of T cell repertoires in ileal Crohn's disease. The time point here: neoterminal ileum biopsy at postoperative endoscopy, about 6 months after surgery. The repertoire was sequenced with immunoSEQ multiplex PCR; TCRdb's copy has only in-frame clones and lacks some. In the table there are roughly 16,000 clones, around 70% of which are singletons. Material for sequencing was ileal tissue. All receptors derive from an adult with Crohn's disease.

This sequence joins TRBV29-1 and TRBJ2-3, with 16 bases lining up with TRBD2. J gave up 2 bases and V 3 bases, and 2 bases lay outside the gene matches. CDR1 is SQVTM and CDR2 is ANQGSEA in the germline V gene. The CDR3 totals 16 residues. The chain's CDR3 is CSVDGTSGGATDTQYF. The CDR3 DNA sequence: TGCAGCGTTGATGGGACTAGCGGGGGGGCCACAGATACGCAGTATTTT.

The chain carries TRBV6-1 and TRBJ2-7, with D maybe TRBD1 (6 bases). Germline V gives CDR1 MNHNS, CDR2 SASEGT. The V end lost 4 bases, the J end lost 0 bases, and 10 bases lay between the germline ends. There are 14 residues in the CDR3. CDR3 nucleotides: TGTGCCAGCAGTGGGAAGGGGGTCTCCTACGAGCAGTACTTC. As protein: CASSGKGVSYEQYF.